This T cell receptor (beta chain) was identified during a study of T cell responses to AZD1222 COVID-19 vaccine. About the research overall: Second-dose intervals near 4 or 12 weeks were combined. Findings and caveats of the study: Possibly, clonal diversity was underestimated; donors were largely white British and included more females. Reportedly, nearly half of unique spike TCRs recognized epitopes outside B.1.351/B.1.1.7 mutations. Seropositive at baseline were only a handful of AZD1222 recipients.

About this clone itself: No antigen is known for it.

Method: immunoSEQ multiplex PCR; TCRdb's copy keeps in-frame clones and lacks some. The table lists over 120,000 clones, 85% to 95% of them singletons. V gave up 8 bases and J gave up 3 bases; unmatched junction bases: 4. The CDR3 sequence is 15 residues long. Per the germline V gene, CDR1 is LNHDA and CDR2 is SQIVND (reference sequence). This material consisted of peripheral blood, taken on day 0 of AZD1222 vaccination. This chain uses TRBV19 with TRBJ2-1, with 13 bases lining up with TRBD2. The source of this sequence is an adult in good health. CDR3 amino acids: CASSRTSGSYNEQFF. In DNA, the CDR3 is TGTGCCAGTTCGAGGACTAGCGGGAGCTACAATGAGCAGTTCTTC.